Following are 5 T cell receptor beta chains from one sample sequenced in a study of cytomegalovirus exposure and HLA in healthy donors. The PCR employed 60 Vbeta primers together with 13 Jbeta primers. Assay used: immunoSEQ multiplex PCR; TCRdb lists only in-frame clones, some missing. The sample lists some 110,000 clones; about two thirds were seen once. What was sequenced was PBMCs. The source of these receptors is a man aged 30-40 years in good health and CMV-seropositive.

The genes are TRBV6-6 and TRBJ2-7; 8 nucleotides align to TRBD1. The J segment lost 6 bases and the V segment lost 4 bases, leaving 5 bases of the junction unmatched. This CDR3 contains 13 residues. CDR1 and CDR2 from the germline V gene are MNHNY and SVGAGI (reference sequence). The CDR3 protein is CASSSQTGGEQYF. The CDR3 DNA is TGTGCCAGCAGTTCCCAAACAGGGGGCGAGCAGTACTTC.

The V call is TRBV15, the J call TRBJ2-5; D is possibly TRBD2 (6 bases). V was cut by 0 bases and J by 1 base, with 12 bases left in between. The CDR3 length is 16 residues. Germline lookup yields CDR1 LNHNV and CDR2 YYDKDF (reference sequence). CDR3 in DNA: TGTGCCACCAGCAGAGAGGGACTCAGCTTCCAAGAGACCCAGTACTTC. This codes for CATSREGLSFQETQYF.

The chain uses TRBV25-1 and TRBJ1-1, with TRBD1 matching over 12 bases. Trimming took 1 base from V and 4 from J; bases not matched to a gene: 1. Germline loops: CDR1 MGHDK, CDR2 SYGVNS. The CDR3 runs 15 residues. CDR3 nucleotides: TGTGCCAGCAGTGAATGGGGACAGGGGGCCACTGAAGCTTTCTTT. This codes for CASSEWGQGATEAFF.

The chain carries TRBV6-5 and TRBJ1-2; maybe TRBD1 (6 bases). The CDR3 is 14 residues long. Between the trimmed V and J ends, which lost 2 bases and 4 bases, there was a span of 11 bases. From germline, CDR1 is MNHEY and CDR2 SVGAGI. The CDR3 DNA sequence: TGTGCCAGCAGTTACGCAACAGGGTTCTATGGCTACACCTTC. Residues: CASSYATGFYGYTF.

By its share, this clone is medium-sized. V usage is TRBV11-2 and J usage is TRBJ1-2; TRBD1 is a possible D gene (6 bases). Trimming shortened V by 5 bases and J by 7 bases, and 26 bases separated the two germline ends. Germline CDR1 and CDR2: SGHAT and FQNNGV. The CDR3 has 17 amino acids. CDR3 sequence reads: CASSTHPGTLVSGGYTF. CDR3 in DNA: TGTGCCAGCAGCACACACCCCGGGACACTCGTTTCGGGTGGCTACACCTTC. The full variable domain, completed using reference TRBV11-2 and TRBJ1-2, is EAGVAQSPRYKIIEKRQSVAFWCNPISGHATLYWYQQILGQGPKLLIQFQNNGVVDDSQLPKDRFSAERLKGVDSTLKIQPAKLEDSAVYLCASSTHPGTLVSGGYTFGSGTRLTVV.